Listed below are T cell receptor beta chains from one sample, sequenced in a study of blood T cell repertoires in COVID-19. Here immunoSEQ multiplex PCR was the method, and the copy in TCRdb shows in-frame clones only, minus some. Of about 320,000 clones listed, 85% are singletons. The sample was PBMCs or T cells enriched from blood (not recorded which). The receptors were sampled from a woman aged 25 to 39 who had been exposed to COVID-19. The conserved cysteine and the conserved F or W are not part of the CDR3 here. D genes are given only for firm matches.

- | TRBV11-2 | ASSRGVGTQQETQY
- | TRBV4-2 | ASSQDGRDYGYT
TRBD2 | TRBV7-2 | ASSLGGSGYSYNEQF
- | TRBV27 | ASSLLGGSGNTIY
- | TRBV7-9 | ASSPRGRGLGYT
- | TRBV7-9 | AIPRDSQETQY
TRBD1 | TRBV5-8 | ASSLTDRPSSYEQY
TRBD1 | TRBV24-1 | ATSGGTVGTEAF
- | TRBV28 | ASSLRNEQY
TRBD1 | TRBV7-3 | ASSLNGDSNSPLH
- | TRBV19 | ASSQRPVTTWILGNTIY
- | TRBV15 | ATSRREPSTDTQY
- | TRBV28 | ASSLKAGRNSPLH
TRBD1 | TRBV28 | ASTPRTGPGYT
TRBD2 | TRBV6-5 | ASPMEGGPYNEQF
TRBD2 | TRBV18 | ASSLLPSGSSYEQY
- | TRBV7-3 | ASSLKAAALETQY
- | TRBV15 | ATSMLSYAVNTGELF
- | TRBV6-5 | ASSYDTAGELF
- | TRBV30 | AWSVSSGADTQY
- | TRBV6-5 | ASSYSGQPSNGYT
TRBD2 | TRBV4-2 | ASSPEGAGGYTGELF
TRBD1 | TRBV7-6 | ASSPGTGDQPQH
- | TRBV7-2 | ASSLKRLTSTDTQY
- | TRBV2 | ASSGSTNYNEQF